The 25 T cell receptor beta chains below were found in one sample sequenced in a study of human T cells and chemical hapten exposure. The time point was: patch test 1, 2 weeks after DPC sensitization. Treatment described: therapeutic diphenylcyclopropenone sensitization with weekly scalp DPC. TCRdb re-analysed the RACE reads in MiXCR, keeping a single row per CDR3 protein. This table holds 150,000 to 200,000 distinct CDR3 sequences, 20% to 25% found once. Sample: whole blood, taken in connection with sensitization to the hapten diphenylcyclopropenone (DPC). These receptors were obtained from a woman in her forties or fifties with alopecia areata. Some clones in this sample may be carry-over from other donors' samples.

This clonotype was found a few times. The genes are TRBV19 and TRBJ2-1; 7 bases are a match to TRBD2. The length of the CDR3 is 13 residues. Trimming at V came to 6 bases and at J to 4 bases, leaving 3 bases not matched to a gene. Per the germline V gene, CDR1 is LNHDA and CDR2 is SQIVND (reference sequence). As DNA, the CDR3 is TGTGCCAGTAGACCGGGACTATACAATGAGCAGTTCTTC. Its protein product is CASRPGLYNEQFF. Using reference TRBV19 and TRBJ2-1 for the parts outside the CDR3, the full variable domain is DGGITQSPKYLFRKEGQNVTLSCEQNLNHDAMYWYRQDPGQGLRLIYYSQIVNDFQKGDIAEGYSVSREKKESFPLTVTSAQKNPTAFYLCASRPGLYNEQFFGPGTRLTVL.

The chain combines TRBV7-2 with TRBJ1-2; D gene uncertain. V shed 0 bases and J shed 4 bases, with 9 bases lying between them. The CDR3 spans 14 residues. Germline-derived CDR1 and CDR2 are SGHTA and FQGNSA. The CDR3 nucleotides read TGTGCCAGCAGCTTAGCAGGTGAGGCCTATGGCTACACCTTC. This sequence encodes CASSLAGEAYGYTF.

The rearrangement joins TRBV5-1 to TRBJ1-1; D possibly corresponds to TRBD1 (5 bases). The CDR3 totals 15 residues. Trimming shortened V by 4 bases and J by 4 bases, and 17 bases separated the two germline ends. Germline-derived CDR1 and CDR2 are SGHRS and YFSETQ. The DNA for the CDR3 is TGCGCCAGCAGCATTGACCCCAGGGTTCCCACTGAAGCTTTCTTT. It yields the protein CASSIDPRVPTEAFF.

The chain is built from TRBV6-5 and TRBJ2-1; the match to TRBD1 covers 9 bases. The CDR3 contains 15 residues. Unmatched junction bases numbered 9, after V lost 5 bases and J lost 7 bases. Germline lookup yields CDR1 MNHEY and CDR2 SVGAGI. Here the CDR3 DNA reads TGTGCCAGCAGTCTACAGGGGGCGACGGGAAATGAGCAGTTCTTC. It is translated as CASSLQGATGNEQFF.

The chain has TRBV2 and TRBJ1-5, with TRBD1 matching 10 bases. The CDR3 runs to 14 residues. Trimming took 8 bases from V and 4 from J; bases not matched to a gene: 5. From germline, CDR1 is SNHLY and CDR2 FYNNEI. The CDR3 here is CASSGTGDNQPQHF. CDR3 coding DNA: TGTGCCAGCTCCGGGACAGGGGATAATCAGCCCCAGCATTTT.

V usage is TRBV7-2 and J usage is TRBJ1-6; 8 bases align to TRBD1. The CDR3 has 15 residues. Per the germline V gene, CDR1 is SGHTA and CDR2 is FQGNSA. V lost 5 bases and J lost 7; bases outside the gene matches: 7. This CDR3 reads CASSRETGVNSPLHF. The CDR3 bases are TGTGCCAGCAGCAGAGAGACAGGGGTAAATTCACCCCTCCACTTT.

This clonotype has just a few counts. V usage is TRBV28 and J usage is TRBJ2-2, with D possibly matching TRBD2 (6 bases). The CDR3 has 17 residues. Germline CDR1 MDHEN, CDR2 SYDVKM. The germline V and J ends were trimmed by 4 bases and 7 bases, with 22 bases remaining between them. The DNA for the CDR3 is TGTGCCAGCAGTTCTCAACGATGGGACTTAAGGGGCGGGGAGCTGTTTTTT. Its protein is CASSSQRWDLRGGELFF.

This chain uses TRBV20-1 with TRBJ1-1; D not resolved. The germline CDR1 and CDR2 sequences are DFQATT and SNEGSKA (reference sequence). With 0 bases removed from V and 7 bases from J, the gap between germline ends came to 12 bases. CDR3 length: 13 amino acids. This CDR3 reads CSARDFGGLEAFF. The DNA for the CDR3 is TGCAGTGCTAGAGACTTCGGAGGTCTTGAAGCTTTCTTT.

The J gene is TRBJ2-1, the V gene TRBV7-6, with D tentatively TRBD1 or TRBD2 (5 bases each). V was clipped by 1 base and J by 8 bases, with 9 bases between them. Germline values: CDR1 SGHVS, CDR2 FNYEAQ. The CDR3 spans 13 residues. CDR3 loop: CASSLERGDEQFF. CDR3 nucleotides: TGTGCCAGCAGCTTAGAGAGGGGCGATGAGCAGTTCTTC.

The gene calls are TRBV28 and TRBJ1-2; 8 bases map to TRBD1. This CDR3 spans 16 amino acids. The germline gives CDR1 MDHEN, CDR2 SYDVKM. V shed 1 base, J shed 3 bases, and the junction held 7 bases outside the gene matches. CDR3 region: CASSLFQGAADYGYTF. As DNA, the CDR3 is TGTGCCAGCAGTTTATTTCAGGGGGCGGCGGACTATGGCTACACCTTC.

This clonotype has only a few counts. The gene calls are TRBV4-2 and TRBJ2-3; 8 bases align to TRBD2. The germline CDR1 and CDR2 sequences are LGHNA and YNFKEQ. Trimming cost V 0 bases and J 4 bases; bases outside gene matches: 12. This CDR3 is 18 amino acids long. The CDR3 DNA is TGTGCCAGCAGCCAAGAACTAGTGAGCGGGAGTACCCCAGATACGCAGTATTTT. Encoded protein: CASSQELVSGSTPDTQYF.

Note on this clonotype: Relative to the germline gene, one junction end is altered; a read error may explain this. The genes are TRBV19 and TRBJ1-2, with D unresolved. CDR1 and CDR2 (germline): LNHDA, SQIVND (reference sequence). CDR3 length: 15 amino acids. CDR3 in amino acids: CASSMGISSNYGYNF. The CDR3 bases are TGTGCCAGTAGTATGGGGATTTCCTCTAACTATGGCTACAACTTC.

This clonotype was detected only a few times. This sequence joins TRBV20-1 and TRBJ1-5; 8 bases are shared with TRBD1. CDR3 length: 16 residues. V dropped 3 bases and J dropped 3; count of bases not matched to a gene: 10. CDR1 is DFQATT and CDR2 is SNEGSKA in the germline V gene (reference sequence). CDR3 sequence (DNA): TGCAGTGCTAGTTACCTCGGGCAGGGGGCCAATCAGCCCCAGCATTTT. Translated: CSASYLGQGANQPQHF.

This clonotype appeared a few times. J is TRBJ2-3 and V is TRBV29-1, with 10 bases that match TRBD2. This CDR3 is 15 amino acids long. With 0 bases clipped from V and 1 base from J, the junction kept 1 base outside the gene matches. Germline assignment: CDR1 SQVTM and CDR2 ANQGSEA. The DNA of the CDR3 is TGCAGCGTTGAAGACCTAGCGGGAGGCACAGATACGCAGTATTTT. Protein product: CSVEDLAGGTDTQYF.

The J gene is TRBJ2-3, the V gene TRBV7-2; D unresolved. Trimming pared 5 bases from V and 2 bases from J, leaving 8 bases between. CDR1 and CDR2 from the germline V gene are SGHTA and FQGNSA. The CDR3 runs 13 residues. The DNA of the CDR3 is TGTGCCAGCAGCCTGACGATCACAGATACGCAGTATTTT. Its protein is CASSLTITDTQYF. The full variable domain, rest sourced from reference TRBV7-2 and TRBJ2-3, is GAGVSQSPSNKVTEKGKDVELRCDPISGHTALYWYRQSLGQGLEFLIYFQGNSAPDKSGLPSDRFSAERTGGSVSTLTIQRTQQEDSAVYLCASSLTITDTQYFGPGTRLTVL.

The chain uses TRBV28 and TRBJ1-4; the match to TRBD1 covers 8 bases. Germline-derived CDR1 and CDR2 are MDHEN and SYDVKM. The V and J ends lost 4 bases and 3 bases, in that order; junction bases with no gene match: 7. This CDR3 has 16 residues. CDR3 sequence: CASSSGGHQSNEKLFF. The CDR3 nucleotides read TGTGCCAGCAGTTCAGGGGGCCACCAATCTAATGAAAAACTGTTTTTT.

The rearrangement uses TRBV2 and TRBJ2-1, with TRBD2 matching over 10 bases. Losses at the gene ends were 6 bases for V and 8 bases for J; bases not matched to a gene: 10. Germline-derived CDR1 and CDR2 are SNHLY and FYNNEI. This CDR3 comprises 15 residues. The CDR3 protein is CASRAERGGLDEQFF. CDR3 coding DNA: TGTGCCAGCAGGGCGGAGCGGGGGGGTTTGGATGAGCAGTTCTTC.

This clonotype was recorded only once. The rearrangement joins TRBV24-1 to TRBJ1-5; a possible D gene is TRBD1 (5 bases). Between the trimmed V and J ends, which lost 2 bases and 4 bases, there was a span of 20 bases. CDR3 size: 18 residues. In germline, CDR1 is KGHDR, CDR2 SFDVKD. The CDR3, as DNA: TGTGCCACCAGTGATTGGGGGTTAGAGGCAGGGCAAAATCAGCCCCAGCATTTT. It encodes CATSDWGLEAGQNQPQHF.

The J gene is TRBJ2-7, the V gene TRBV18, with 7 bases aligning to TRBD1. This CDR3 region has 16 residues. Germline V gene lookup returns CDR1 KGHSH and CDR2 LQKENI. V lost 7 bases and J lost 6; bases outside the gene matches: 18. CDR3 bases: TGTGCCAGCTTTCGAGTTTGGAGACAGGGTGCGTCCGAGCAGTACTTC. This gives the protein CASFRVWRQGASEQYF.

This clonotype was detected only a few times. The CDR3 region has the DNA TGTGCCAGCAGTTACTCGAAGGGTGTAGCCTCGGTTAATGAGCAGTTCTTC. Translated: CASSYSKGVASVNEQFF. This chain connects TRBV6-2 or TRBV6-3 to TRBJ2-1; D gene unclear. This CDR3 contains 17 residues. Germline CDR1 MNHEY, CDR2 SVGEGT. Trimming cost V 0 bases and J 7 bases, with 19 bases left between them.

The chain carries TRBV2 and TRBJ1-4, with TRBD1 matching 7 bases. Germline V gene lookup returns CDR1 SNHLY and CDR2 FYNNEI. The junction had 5 bases not matched to a gene; V was cut back by 5 bases and J by 5 bases. CDR3 size: 14 residues. CDR3 sequence (DNA): TGTGCCAGCAGTACGGGGACAGAAAATGAAAAACTGTTTTTT. Its protein product is CASSTGTENEKLFF.

This clonotype came up a few times. The chain uses TRBV5-1 and TRBJ1-2; D unresolved. V dropped 0 bases and J dropped 6 bases, with 15 bases sitting between them. Per the germline V gene, CDR1 is SGHRS and CDR2 is YFSETQ. This CDR3 comprises 15 residues. The CDR3 here is CASSLVGRRDHGYTF. The CDR3 DNA reads as TGCGCCAGCAGCTTGGTTGGCAGGAGAGATCATGGCTACACCTTC.

The chain joins TRBV5-1 to TRBJ1-4, with 8 bases that match TRBD1. Losses at the gene ends were 3 bases for V and 8 bases for J; bases not matched to a gene: 12. This CDR3 has 16 amino acids. Per the germline V gene, CDR1 is SGHRS and CDR2 is YFSETQ. The CDR3 region is CASSSQRTGQGEKLFF. The CDR3, as DNA: TGCGCCAGCAGCTCCCAAAGGACAGGGCAAGGAGAAAAACTGTTTTTT.

The V and J genes are TRBV10-3 and TRBJ1-1; D call uncertain. CDR1 ENHRY and CDR2 SYGVKD come from the germline V gene. V shed 7 bases and J shed 1 base, with 10 bases lying between them. The CDR3 runs 13 residues. CDR3 nucleotides: TGTGCCATCACTCAGCAAACGAACACTGAAGCTTTCTTT. Translated, it gives CAITQQTNTEAFF.

This clonotype was counted ten times or more. The CDR3 coding sequence is TGTGCCAGCAGTCCTCTCCGCTATACCGTGGATGGCTACACCTTC. Protein sequence: CASSPLRYTVDGYTF. V is TRBV12-3 or TRBV12-4 and J is TRBJ1-2; the D is unclear. This CDR3 has 15 amino acids. V shed 5 bases and J shed 6 bases, with 19 bases lying between them.